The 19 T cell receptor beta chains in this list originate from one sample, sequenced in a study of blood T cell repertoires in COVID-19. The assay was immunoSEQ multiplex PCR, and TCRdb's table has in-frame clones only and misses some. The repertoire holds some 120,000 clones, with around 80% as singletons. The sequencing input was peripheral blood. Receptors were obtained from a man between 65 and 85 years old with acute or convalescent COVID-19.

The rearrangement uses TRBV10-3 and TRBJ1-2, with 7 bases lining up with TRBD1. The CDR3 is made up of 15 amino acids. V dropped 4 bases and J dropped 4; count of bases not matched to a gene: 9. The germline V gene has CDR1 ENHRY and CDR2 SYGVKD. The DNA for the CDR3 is TGTGCCATCAGTGGACAGGGAGAATCTCTCTATGGCTACACCTTC. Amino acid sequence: CAISGQGESLYGYTF.

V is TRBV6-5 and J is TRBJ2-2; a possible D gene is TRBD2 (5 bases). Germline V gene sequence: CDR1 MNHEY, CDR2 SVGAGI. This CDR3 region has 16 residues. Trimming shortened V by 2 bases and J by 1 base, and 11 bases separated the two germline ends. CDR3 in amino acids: CASSYREIMNTGELFF. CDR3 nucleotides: TGTGCCAGCAGTTACCGGGAAATCATGAACACCGGGGAGCTGTTTTTT.

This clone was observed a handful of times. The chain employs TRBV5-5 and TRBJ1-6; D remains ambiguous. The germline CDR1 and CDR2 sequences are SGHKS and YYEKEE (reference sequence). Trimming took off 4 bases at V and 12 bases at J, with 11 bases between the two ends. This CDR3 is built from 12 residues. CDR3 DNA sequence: TGTGCCAGCAGCCCGAGTTACCAACCCCTCCACTTT. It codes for CASSPSYQPLHF.

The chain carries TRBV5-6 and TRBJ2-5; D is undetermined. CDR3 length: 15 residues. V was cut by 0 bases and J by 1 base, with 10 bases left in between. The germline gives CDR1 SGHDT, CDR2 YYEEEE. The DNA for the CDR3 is TGTGCCAGCAGCTTGGTTGGGTACAGCCAAGAGACCCAGTACTTC. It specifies CASSLVGYSQETQYF.

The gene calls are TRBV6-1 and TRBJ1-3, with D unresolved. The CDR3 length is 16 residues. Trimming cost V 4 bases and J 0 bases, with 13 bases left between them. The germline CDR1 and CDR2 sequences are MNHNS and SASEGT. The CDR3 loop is CASSVGRQTSGNTIYF. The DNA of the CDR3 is TGTGCCAGCAGTGTAGGGAGACAAACCTCTGGAAACACCATATATTTT.

The CDR3 DNA reads TGTGCCAGCAGAAAGACAGGCTCTGGAAACACCATATATTTT. Its protein product is CASRKTGSGNTIYF. The genes are TRBV3-1 (or the pseudogene TRBV3-2) and TRBJ1-3, with TRBD1 as a possible D gene (6 bases). The CDR3 is 14 amino acids. The ends were cut back, 6 bases at V and 0 bases at J, with 9 bases in the middle. The V gene's germline CDR1 is LGHDT and CDR2 YNNKEL (reference sequence).

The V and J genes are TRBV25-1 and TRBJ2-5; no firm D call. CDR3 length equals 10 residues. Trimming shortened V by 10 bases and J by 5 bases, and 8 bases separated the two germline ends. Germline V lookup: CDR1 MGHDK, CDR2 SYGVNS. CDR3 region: CANSLETQYF. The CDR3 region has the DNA TGTGCCAACTCTCTCGAGACCCAGTACTTC. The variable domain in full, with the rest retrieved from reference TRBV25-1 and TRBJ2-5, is EADIYQTPRYLVIGTGKKITLECSQTMGHDKMYWYQQDPGMELHLIHYSYGVNSTEKGDLSSESTVSRIRTEHFPLTLESARPSHTSQYLCANSLETQYFGPGTRLLVL.

CDR3 sequence reads: CASSVVRRTVNTEAFF. For the CDR3, the DNA is TGTGCCAGCAGCGTAGTCCGACGGACAGTGAACACTGAAGCTTTCTTT. V usage is TRBV9 and J usage is TRBJ1-1, with D perhaps matching TRBD1 (6 bases). The CDR3 consists of 16 residues. Per germline, CDR1 SGDLS and CDR2 YYNGEE. Trimming shortened V by 0 bases and J by 0 bases, and 12 bases separated the two germline ends. The variable domain in full, with the rest retrieved from reference TRBV9 and TRBJ1-1, is DSGVTQTPKHLITATGQRVTLRCSPRSGDLSVYWYQQSLDQGLQFLIQYYNGEERAKGNILERFSAQQFPDLHSELNLSSLELGDSALYFCASSVVRRTVNTEAFFGQGTRLTVV.

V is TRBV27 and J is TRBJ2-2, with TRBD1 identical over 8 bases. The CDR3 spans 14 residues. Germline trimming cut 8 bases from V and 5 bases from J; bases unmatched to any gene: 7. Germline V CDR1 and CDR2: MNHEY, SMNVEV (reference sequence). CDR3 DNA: TGTGCCAGCGGTTGGACAGGGCGGACCGGGGAGCTGTTTTTT. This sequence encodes CASGWTGRTGELFF.

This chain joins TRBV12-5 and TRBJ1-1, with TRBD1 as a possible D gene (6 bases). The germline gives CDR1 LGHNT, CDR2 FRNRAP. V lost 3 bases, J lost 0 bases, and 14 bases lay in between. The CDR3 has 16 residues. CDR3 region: CASGLDRLFMNTEAFF. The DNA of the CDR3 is TGTGCTAGTGGTTTAGACAGGCTCTTCATGAACACTGAAGCTTTCTTT.

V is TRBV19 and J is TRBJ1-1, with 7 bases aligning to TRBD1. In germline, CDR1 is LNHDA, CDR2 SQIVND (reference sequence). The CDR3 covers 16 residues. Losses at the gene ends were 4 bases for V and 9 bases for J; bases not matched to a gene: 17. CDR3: CASSSPSYPGGFKAFF. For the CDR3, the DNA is TGTGCCAGTAGTAGCCCCTCATACCCAGGGGGATTTAAAGCTTTCTTT.

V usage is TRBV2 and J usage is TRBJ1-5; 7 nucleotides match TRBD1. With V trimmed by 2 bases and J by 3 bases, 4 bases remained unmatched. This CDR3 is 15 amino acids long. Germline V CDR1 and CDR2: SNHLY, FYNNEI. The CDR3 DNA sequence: TGTGCCAGCAGTGAATTTACAGGGGACAATCAGCCCCAGCATTTT. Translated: CASSEFTGDNQPQHF.

CDR3 amino acids: CASTRGAYNEQFF. DNA for the CDR3: TGTGCCAGTACCCGGGGGGCCTACAATGAGCAGTTCTTC. The chain combines TRBV6-5 with TRBJ2-1; 7 bases agree with TRBD2. The V gene's germline CDR1 is MNHEY and CDR2 SVGAGI. With V trimmed by 9 bases and J by 2 bases, 4 bases remained unmatched. The CDR3 is 13 residues long.

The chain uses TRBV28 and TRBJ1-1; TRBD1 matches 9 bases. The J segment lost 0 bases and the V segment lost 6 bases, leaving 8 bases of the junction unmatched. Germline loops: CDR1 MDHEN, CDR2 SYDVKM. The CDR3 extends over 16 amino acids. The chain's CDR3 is CASRPGQGSLNTEAFF. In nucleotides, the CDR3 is TGTGCCAGCAGGCCAGGACAGGGGTCCCTGAACACTGAAGCTTTCTTT.

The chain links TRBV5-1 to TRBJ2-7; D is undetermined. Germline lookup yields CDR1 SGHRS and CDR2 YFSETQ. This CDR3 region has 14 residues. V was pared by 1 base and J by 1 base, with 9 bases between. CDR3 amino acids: CASSLYGGSYEQYF. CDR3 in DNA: TGCGCCAGCAGCTTGTATGGCGGATCCTACGAGCAGTACTTC.

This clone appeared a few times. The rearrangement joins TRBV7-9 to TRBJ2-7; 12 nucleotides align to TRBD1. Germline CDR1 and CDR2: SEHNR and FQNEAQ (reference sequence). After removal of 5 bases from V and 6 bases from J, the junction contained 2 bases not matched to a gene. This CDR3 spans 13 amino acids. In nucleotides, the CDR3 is TGTGCCAGCAGCCGGGACAGGGGGCTCGAGCAGTACTTC. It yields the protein CASSRDRGLEQYF.

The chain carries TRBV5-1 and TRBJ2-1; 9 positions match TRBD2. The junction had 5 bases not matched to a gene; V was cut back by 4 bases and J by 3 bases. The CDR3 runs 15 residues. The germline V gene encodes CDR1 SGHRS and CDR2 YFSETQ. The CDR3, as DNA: TGCGCCAGCAGCGTCCTAGCGGGGTTCTACAATGAGCAGTTCTTC. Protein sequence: CASSVLAGFYNEQFF.

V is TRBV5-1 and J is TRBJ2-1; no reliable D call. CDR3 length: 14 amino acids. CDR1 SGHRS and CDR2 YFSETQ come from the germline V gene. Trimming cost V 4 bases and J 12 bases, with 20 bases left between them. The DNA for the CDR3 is TGCGCCAGCAGCCCCAGCGCCTACAATGAATGGCAGTTCTTC. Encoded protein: CASSPSAYNEWQFF.

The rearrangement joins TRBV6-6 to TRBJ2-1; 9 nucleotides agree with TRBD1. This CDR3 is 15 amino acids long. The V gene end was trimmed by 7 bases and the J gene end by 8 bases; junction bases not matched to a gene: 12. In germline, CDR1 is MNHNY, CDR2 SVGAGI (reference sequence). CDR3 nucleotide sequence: TGTGCCAGCACCCACCGGGACAGGGACTTCGATGAGCAGTTCTTC. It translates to CASTHRDRDFDEQFF.